This T cell receptor beta chain was captured in a study of cytomegalovirus exposure and HLA in healthy donors. Findings and limits, study-wide: CMV serostatus was the sole immune exposure data available. Through in vitro validation, three CMV-associated chains were shown to be specific for CMV antigens.

The PCR contained 60 Vbeta and 13 Jbeta primers. The assay was immunoSEQ multiplex PCR, and TCRdb's table has in-frame clones only and misses some. The sample holds approximately 270,000 clones, 75% to 90% seen once. Germline values: CDR1 MNHNY, CDR2 SVGAGI (reference sequence). CDR3 size: 14 residues. J was trimmed by 3 bases and V by 7 bases; bases with no gene match: 6. A single count supports this clone. Its target is not known. The sample was PBMCs. The V and J genes are TRBV6-6 and TRBJ2-3, with TRBD2 matching 8 bases. The sequence came from a girl under 10 years old in good health and CMV-seronegative. The CDR3 is CASKQRGWTDTQYF. In DNA form, the CDR3 reads TGTGCCAGCAAGCAGCGGGGGTGGACAGATACGCAGTATTTT.